Included here is one T cell receptor beta chain sequence, with context. The antigen remains undetermined. CDR1 and CDR2 (germline): SGHVS, FNYEAQ. V dropped 4 bases and J dropped 0 bases, with 4 bases sitting between them. This CDR3 is built from 14 residues. This specimen belongs to a study of cytomegalovirus exposure and HLA in healthy donors. General study results and limits: A later analysis linked a missense DCLRE1C variant to TCR beta V- and J-gene trimming.

The study ran its PCR with 60 Vbeta and 13 Jbeta primers. The repertoire was sequenced with immunoSEQ multiplex PCR; TCRdb's copy has only in-frame clones and lacks some. This table holds 20,000 to 25,000 clones. The sequenced sample was PBMCs. The receptor was derived from a male donor in good health and CMV-seropositive. The rearrangement links TRBV7-6 to TRBJ2-6; D is uncertain. Here the CDR3 DNA reads TGTGCCAGCAGCTACTCCTCTGGGGCCAACGTCCTGACTTTC. It yields the protein CASSYSSGANVLTF. Complete variable domain (other parts from reference TRBV7-6 and TRBJ2-6): GAGVSQSPRYKVTKRGQDVALRCDPISGHVSLYWYRQALGQGPEFLTYFNYEAQQDKSGLPNDRFSAERPEGSISTLTIQRTEQRDSAMYRCASSYSSGANVLTFGAGSRLTVL.